The 23 T cell receptor beta chains below come from one sample, sequenced in a study of regulatory T cells in long-lasting Graves disease. Time point given: newly diagnosed GD, antithyroid drugs for less than 3 months. The authors made the TCR library using RNA they extracted from PBMCs. Both iRepertoire HTBI primers and Arm-PCR of CDR3 regions were used to build the TCR beta libraries. TCRdb re-derived calls from the multiplex PCR reads in MiXCR, one entry per CDR3 protein. The table has some 560,000 distinct CDR3 sequences, about 15% seen once. The sample also formed part of further work on T cells in Graves' hyperthyroidism and ophthalmopathy.

Sample: peripheral blood mononuclear cells (PBMCs), taken at new diagnosis, from a patient treated with antithyroid drugs. These receptors were taken from a woman aged 35-60 years with Graves disease.

This clonotype has at least ten counts. The rearrangement uses TRBV6-5 and TRBJ1-4; 10 positions match TRBD1. The CDR3 totals 15 residues. J was trimmed by 7 bases and V by 4 bases; bases with no gene match: 6. Germline V lookup: CDR1 MNHEY, CDR2 SVGAGI. The CDR3 sequence: CASSFLTGGGEKLFF. The CDR3 nucleotides are TGTGCCAGCAGTTTTCTGACAGGGGGCGGTGAAAAACTGTTTTTT.

This clonotype was seen repeatedly, ten times or more. The rearrangement links TRBV5-1 to TRBJ2-2; tentatively, D is TRBD1 or TRBD2 (6 bases each). This CDR3 is built from 18 residues. The germline V and J ends were trimmed by 4 bases and 0 bases, with 19 bases remaining between them. Germline CDR1 reads SGHRS; CDR2 reads YFSETQ. The CDR3 nucleotides read TGCGCCAGCAGCCTTGGAGGGACCGGACAGACGAACACCGGGGAGCTGTTTTTT. It translates to CASSLGGTGQTNTGELFF.

This clonotype was observed many times. This chain connects TRBV7-9 to TRBJ1-1, with a tentative D call TRBD1 (6 bases). Germline CDR1 is SEHNR and CDR2 is FQNEAQ (reference sequence). The CDR3 contains 13 residues. V gave up 7 bases and J gave up 4 bases, with 13 bases separating them. Written as DNA, the CDR3 is TGTGCCAGCAAGGGGGGATATGCCACTGAAGCTTTCTTT. This translates into CASKGGYATEAFF.

The table lists this clonotype with many counts. CDR3 amino acids: CASSQGAGSQFVEQFF. The CDR3 DNA sequence: TGTGCCAGCAGCCAAGGGGCAGGGTCCCAATTCGTTGAGCAGTTCTTC. The chain recombines TRBV3-1 with TRBJ2-1, with a tentative D call TRBD1 (5 bases). Per the germline V gene, CDR1 is LGHDT and CDR2 is YNNKEL (reference sequence). This CDR3 region has 16 residues. V lost 1 base to trimming and J lost 9 bases, with 19 bases between them.

This clonotype was found many times. J is TRBJ2-1 and V is TRBV18; D uncertain. The CDR3 covers 13 residues. Germline V gives CDR1 KGHSH, CDR2 LQKENI. Trimming took 2 bases from V and 4 from J, leaving 6 bases between them. As DNA, the CDR3 is TGTGCCAGCTCACCAACAGCTTACAATGAGCAGTTCTTC. It is translated as CASSPTAYNEQFF.

The chain is built from TRBV27 and TRBJ2-7; D possibly corresponds to TRBD1 (6 bases). Trimming removed 6 bases from V and 4 bases from J, with 16 bases in between. The germline gives CDR1 MNHEY, CDR2 SMNVEV (reference sequence). The CDR3 sequence is 14 residues long. CDR3 sequence: CASSVQGEGYEQYF. The DNA of the CDR3 is TGTGCCAGCAGCGTACAGGGTGAGGGGTACGAGCAGTACTTC.

This clonotype appeared many times. This sequence joins TRBV6-1 and TRBJ1-1, with 8 positions matching TRBD1. Trimming took 4 bases from V and 0 from J; bases not matched to a gene: 7. The CDR3 totals 16 residues. Germline V gives CDR1 MNHNS, CDR2 SASEGT. Here the CDR3 DNA reads TGTGCCAGCAGTGGGTACAGGGGGACCATGAACACTGAAGCTTTCTTT. Its translation: CASSGYRGTMNTEAFF.

A few counts support this clonotype. The chain carries TRBV3-1 and TRBJ2-2; D is uncertain. The V and J ends lost 1 base and 4 bases respectively, with 7 bases between them. There are 14 residues in the CDR3. From germline, CDR1 is LGHDT and CDR2 YNNKEL (reference sequence). The CDR3 region has the DNA TGTGCCAGCAGCCAAGCCGGTCTCACCGGGGAGCTGTTTTTT. Protein: CASSQAGLTGELFF.

Ten or more counts support this clonotype. The chain uses TRBV2 and TRBJ1-5, with 7 bases matching TRBD1. Germline CDR1 and CDR2: SNHLY and FYNNEI. J lost 7 bases, V lost 6 bases, and 6 bases had no gene match. This CDR3 is 13 amino acids long. CDR3 bases: TGTGCCAGCAGAGAGGGGGCTGGGCAGCCCCAGCATTTT. Residues: CASREGAGQPQHF.

This clonotype was observed a few times. V is TRBV5-1 and J is TRBJ2-3; no reliable D call. Trimming pared 0 bases from V and 4 bases from J, leaving 9 bases between. CDR1 is SGHRS, CDR2 YFSETQ, per germline. The CDR3 has 14 residues. The DNA for the CDR3 is TGCGCCAGCAGCTTGGCCGGAAGTGCAGATACGCAGTATTTT. It encodes CASSLAGSADTQYF.

For the CDR3, the DNA is TGTGCTAGTGGCCTACCCTACAGGACAGATACGCAGTATTTT. It encodes CASGLPYRTDTQYF. The V gene is TRBV12-5, the J gene TRBJ2-3; TRBD1 might be the D (5 bases). Trimming cost V 6 bases and J 3 bases, with 13 bases left between them. Per the germline V gene, CDR1 is LGHNT and CDR2 is FRNRAP. The CDR3 covers 14 residues.

This clonotype has only a few counts. V gene TRBV6-1 combines with J gene TRBJ1-4, with a possible D match to TRBD1 (5 bases). V lost 5 bases and J lost 9, with 13 bases in between. Germline CDR1 and CDR2: MNHNS and SASEGT. This CDR3 spans 13 amino acids. DNA of the CDR3: TGTGCCAGCAGTATCGGGACGCAAAAAAAACTGTTTTTT. Amino acids: CASSIGTQKKLFF.

This clonotype was seen many times. The chain couples TRBV3-1 to TRBJ2-1; 8 bases align to TRBD2. The CDR3 is 12 residues long. CDR1 and CDR2 (germline): LGHDT, YNNKEL (reference sequence). The J segment lost 15 bases and the V segment lost 4 bases, leaving 8 bases of the junction unmatched. CDR3 region: CASSPAGTRVFF. The CDR3 region has the DNA TGTGCCAGCAGCCCCGCGGGGACTAGAGTGTTCTTC.

This clonotype was recorded once. The V and J genes are TRBV9 and TRBJ1-6, with TRBD1 as a possible D gene (6 bases). CDR3 length: 13 amino acids. Germline CDR1 reads SGDLS; CDR2 reads YYNGEE. Trimming stripped 3 bases from V and 8 bases from J, with 9 bases between. The DNA of the CDR3 is TGTGCCAGCAGCGACAGGGTGCATTCACCCCTCCACTTT. This translates into CASSDRVHSPLHF. The variable domain in full, with the rest retrieved from reference TRBV9 and TRBJ1-6, is DSGVTQTPKHLITATGQRVTLRCSPRSGDLSVYWYQQSLDQGLQFLIQYYNGEERAKGNILERFSAQQFPDLHSELNLSSLELGDSALYFCASSDRVHSPLHFGNGTRLTVT.

This clonotype was seen at least ten times. The genes are TRBV10-3 and TRBJ1-2, with TRBD1 as a possible D gene (5 bases). Germline CDR1 is ENHRY and CDR2 is SYGVKD. Deletions cut 6 bases from V and 3 bases from J, with 11 bases between. The CDR3 length is 13 residues. The CDR3 DNA follows: TGTGCCATCAGCCCAACGGGGGACTATGGCTACACCTTC. This translates into CAISPTGDYGYTF.

The table lists this clonotype with a few counts. Written as DNA, the CDR3 is TGTGCCACCAAACGGGATGGGGGGAGTGACACTGAAGCTTTCTTT. This codes for CATKRDGGSDTEAFF. The rearrangement joins TRBV6-2 or TRBV6-3 to TRBJ1-1; D possibly corresponds to TRBD1 (5 bases). V lost 10 bases, J lost 3 bases, and 21 bases lay in between. Germline loops: CDR1 MNHEY, CDR2 SVGEGT. CDR3 length equals 15 residues.

This clonotype was seen a few times. The J gene is TRBJ2-5, the V gene TRBV3-1, with TRBD2 matching over 8 bases. Germline assignment: CDR1 LGHDT and CDR2 YNNKEL (reference sequence). The CDR3 is made up of 15 amino acids. The V and J ends lost 1 base and 5 bases, in that order; junction bases with no gene match: 6. The CDR3 loop is CASSQGTSIGETQYF. The CDR3 region has the DNA TGTGCCAGCAGCCAAGGGACTAGCATCGGTGAGACCCAGTACTTC.

The chain is built from TRBV20-1 and TRBJ1-1, with TRBD1 matching 8 bases. V lost 6 bases and J lost 8; bases outside the gene matches: 2. The CDR3 is 10 amino acids. Germline V gives CDR1 DFQATT, CDR2 SNEGSKA (reference sequence). The CDR3 reads CSADREEAFF. The CDR3 DNA reads TGCAGTGCGGACAGGGAGGAAGCTTTCTTT.

This clonotype was seen only a few times. The chain recombines TRBV6-9 with TRBJ1-2; no definite D call. The V gene lost 4 bases and the J gene lost 4 bases, with 13 bases spanning the gap. CDR3 length equals 14 residues. Germline values: CDR1 MNHGY, CDR2 SVAAGI. CDR3 sequence: CASSLGRTTYGYTF. The CDR3 coding sequence is TGTGCCAGCAGTTTGGGCAGAACGACCTATGGCTACACCTTC.

This chain links TRBV10-3 with TRBJ2-7; tentatively, D is TRBD1 (6 bases). Trimming stripped 4 bases from V and 0 bases from J, with 10 bases between. Germline-derived CDR1 and CDR2 are ENHRY and SYGVKD. CDR3 length: 14 amino acids. The CDR3 nucleotides are TGTGCCATCAGTGGACAGGTCAGCTCCTACGAGCAGTACTTC. Translation: CAISGQVSSYEQYF.

The sample holds a few counts of this clonotype. The rearrangement joins TRBV7-3 to TRBJ2-7, with 10 positions matching TRBD1. CDR3 length: 14 amino acids. The germline gives CDR1 SGHTA, CDR2 FQGTGA. With V trimmed by 5 bases and J by 1 base, 2 bases remained unmatched. CDR3 in DNA: TGTGCCAGCAGCAAGGGACAGGGGTCCTACGAGCAGTACTTC. It translates to CASSKGQGSYEQYF.

The chain is built from TRBV4-1 and TRBJ1-5, with D unclear. The CDR3 is 14 residues long. The V and J ends lost 1 base and 7 bases respectively, with 11 bases between them. Looked up from germline, CDR1 is MGHRA and CDR2 is YSYEKL. CDR3 protein: CASSQAPGRQPQHF. In DNA form, the CDR3 reads TGCGCCAGCAGCCAAGCGCCGGGGAGACAGCCCCAGCATTTT.

Ten or more counts support this clonotype. This chain connects TRBV28 to TRBJ1-5; D is undetermined. The germline V gene encodes CDR1 MDHEN and CDR2 SYDVKM. Trimming cost V 1 base and J 3 bases, with 10 bases left between them. This CDR3 is 15 amino acids long. CDR3 region: CASSLLGPANQPQHF. CDR3 coding DNA: TGTGCCAGCAGTTTATTAGGGCCCGCCAATCAGCCCCAGCATTTT.